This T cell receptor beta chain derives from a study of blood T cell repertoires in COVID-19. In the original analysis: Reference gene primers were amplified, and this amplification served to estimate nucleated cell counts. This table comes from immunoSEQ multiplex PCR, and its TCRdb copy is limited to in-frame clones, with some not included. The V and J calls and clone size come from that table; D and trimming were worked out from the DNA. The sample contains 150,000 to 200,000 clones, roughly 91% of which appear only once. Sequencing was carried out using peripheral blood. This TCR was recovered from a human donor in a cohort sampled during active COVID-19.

The CDR3 DNA reads as TGTGCCAGCAGAGGCCAGGGGGCCCGTAGTCATTTT. It translates to CASRGQGARSHF. J is TRBJ1-5 and V is TRBV12-3 or TRBV12-4, with TRBD1 identical over 8 bases. Germline trimming cut 6 bases from V and 16 bases from J; bases unmatched to any gene: 11. The CDR3 is 12 residues long.